This T cell receptor (beta chain) was found in a study of T cell responses to AZD1222 COVID-19 vaccine. Profiled with immunoSEQ multiplex PCR; TCRdb holds only in-frame clones, not every one. This sample yields more than 95,000 clones, of which 75% to 90% are seen a single time; around 4.4% belongs to the top ten. From germline, CDR1 is SGHTA and CDR2 FQGTGA. CDR3 length: 15 residues. Trimming removed 5 bases from V and 0 bases from J, with 14 bases in between. This receptor was obtained from an adult who received the AZD1222 COVID-19 vaccine. The chain is built from TRBV7-3 and TRBJ2-7, with D maybe TRBD2 (5 bases). The specimen comprised peripheral blood, sampled 28 days after the second AZD1222 dose. DNA for the CDR3: TGTGCCAGCAGCCAAGAGGGTAACCCCTCCTACGAGCAGTACTTC. Translation gives CASSQEGNPSYEQYF.